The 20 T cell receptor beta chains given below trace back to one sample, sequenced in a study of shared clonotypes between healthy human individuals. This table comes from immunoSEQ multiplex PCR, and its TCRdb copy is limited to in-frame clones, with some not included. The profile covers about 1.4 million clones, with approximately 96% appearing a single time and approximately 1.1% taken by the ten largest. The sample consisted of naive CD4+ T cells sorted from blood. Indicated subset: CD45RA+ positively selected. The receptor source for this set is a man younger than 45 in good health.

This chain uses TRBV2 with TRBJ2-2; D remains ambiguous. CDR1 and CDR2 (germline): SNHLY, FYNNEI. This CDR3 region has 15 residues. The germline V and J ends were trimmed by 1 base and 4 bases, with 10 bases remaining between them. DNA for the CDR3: TGTGCCAGCAGTGAAGAGGGCCTTCCCACCGGGGAGCTGTTTTTT. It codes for CASSEEGLPTGELFF. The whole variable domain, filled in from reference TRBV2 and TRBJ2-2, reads EPEVTQTPSHQVTQMGQEVILRCVPISNHLYFYWYRQILGQKVEFLVSFYNNEISEKSEIFDDQFSVERPDGSNFTLKIRSTKLEDSAMYFCASSEEGLPTGELFFGEGSRLTVL.

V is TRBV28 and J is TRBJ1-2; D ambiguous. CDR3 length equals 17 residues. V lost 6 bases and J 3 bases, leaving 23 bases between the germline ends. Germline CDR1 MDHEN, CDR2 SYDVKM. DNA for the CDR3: TGTGCCAGCAGCCTTGGGCCTCTCCGCCCCCCCTACTATGGCTACACCTTC. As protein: CASSLGPLRPPYYGYTF.

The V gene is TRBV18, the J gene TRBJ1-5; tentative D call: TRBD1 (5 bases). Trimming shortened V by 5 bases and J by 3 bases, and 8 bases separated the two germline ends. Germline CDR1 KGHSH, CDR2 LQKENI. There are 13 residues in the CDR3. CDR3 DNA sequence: TGTGCCAGCTCAGGACAAATCAATCAGCCCCAGCATTTT. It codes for CASSGQINQPQHF.

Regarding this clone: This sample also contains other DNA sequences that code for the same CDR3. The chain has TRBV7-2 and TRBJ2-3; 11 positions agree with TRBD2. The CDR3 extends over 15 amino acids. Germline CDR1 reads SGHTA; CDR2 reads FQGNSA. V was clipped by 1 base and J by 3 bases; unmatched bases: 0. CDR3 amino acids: CASSLGLAGTDTQYF. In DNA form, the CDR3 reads TGTGCCAGCAGCTTAGGACTAGCGGGAACAGATACGCAGTATTTT.

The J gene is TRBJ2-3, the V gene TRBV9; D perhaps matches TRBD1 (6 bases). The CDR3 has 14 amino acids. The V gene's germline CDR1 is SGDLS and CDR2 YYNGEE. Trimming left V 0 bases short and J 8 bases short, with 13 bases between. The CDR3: CASSVAGVGATQYF. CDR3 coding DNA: TGTGCCAGCAGCGTAGCAGGGGTCGGGGCTACGCAGTATTTT.

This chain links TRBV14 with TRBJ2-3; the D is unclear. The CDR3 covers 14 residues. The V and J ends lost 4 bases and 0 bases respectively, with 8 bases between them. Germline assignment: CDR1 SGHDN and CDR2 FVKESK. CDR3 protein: CASSRAESTDTQYF. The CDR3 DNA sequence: TGTGCCAGCAGCCGAGCAGAGAGCACAGATACGCAGTATTTT.

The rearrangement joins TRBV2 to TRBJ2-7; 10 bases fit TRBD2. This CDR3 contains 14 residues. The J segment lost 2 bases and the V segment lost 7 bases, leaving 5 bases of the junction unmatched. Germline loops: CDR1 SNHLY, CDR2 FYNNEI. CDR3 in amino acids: CASKGLAVTYEQYF. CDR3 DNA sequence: TGTGCCAGCAAAGGACTAGCGGTGACCTACGAGCAGTACTTC.

The CDR3 coding sequence is TGTGCCAGCAGCGTAGCTGCAGGGGCGAACACAGATACGCAGTATTTT. Residues: CASSVAAGANTDTQYF. The gene calls are TRBV9 and TRBJ2-3, with D possibly TRBD1 on 6 matching bases. Germline V gene data show CDR1 as SGDLS and CDR2 as YYNGEE. Trimming pared 0 bases from V and 2 bases from J, leaving 13 bases between. CDR3 length: 16 residues.

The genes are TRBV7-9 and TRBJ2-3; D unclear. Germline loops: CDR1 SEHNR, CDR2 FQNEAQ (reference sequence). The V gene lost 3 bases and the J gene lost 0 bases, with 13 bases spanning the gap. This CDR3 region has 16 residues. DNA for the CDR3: TGTGCCAGCAGCTTTGATCGCAGTACTAGCACAGATACGCAGTATTTT. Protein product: CASSFDRSTSTDTQYF.

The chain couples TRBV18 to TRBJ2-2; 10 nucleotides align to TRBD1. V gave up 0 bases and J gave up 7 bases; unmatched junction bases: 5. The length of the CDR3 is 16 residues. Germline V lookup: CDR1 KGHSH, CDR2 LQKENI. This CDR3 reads CASSPPGTGVIGELFF. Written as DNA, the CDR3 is TGTGCCAGCTCACCACCTGGGACAGGGGTTATCGGGGAGCTGTTTTTT.

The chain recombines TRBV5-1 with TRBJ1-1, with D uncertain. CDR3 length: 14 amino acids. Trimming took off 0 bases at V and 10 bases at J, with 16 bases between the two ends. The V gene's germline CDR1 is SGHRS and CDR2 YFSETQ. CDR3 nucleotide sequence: TGCGCCAGCAGCTTGGATAATTCGGAGGTTACAGCTTTCTTT. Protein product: CASSLDNSEVTAFF.

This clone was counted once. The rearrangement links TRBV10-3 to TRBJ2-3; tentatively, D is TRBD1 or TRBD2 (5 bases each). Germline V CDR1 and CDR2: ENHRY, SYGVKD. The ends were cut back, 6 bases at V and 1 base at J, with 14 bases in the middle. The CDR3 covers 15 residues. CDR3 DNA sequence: TGTGCCATCAGCGGGGCCCCCGCGGGCACAGATACGCAGTATTTT. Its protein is CAISGAPAGTDTQYF.

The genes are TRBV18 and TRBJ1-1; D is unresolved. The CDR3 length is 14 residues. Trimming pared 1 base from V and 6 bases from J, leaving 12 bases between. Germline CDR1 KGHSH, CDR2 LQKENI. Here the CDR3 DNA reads TGTGCCAGCTCACCACTTACACCGTTACCTGAAGCTTTCTTT. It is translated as CASSPLTPLPEAFF.

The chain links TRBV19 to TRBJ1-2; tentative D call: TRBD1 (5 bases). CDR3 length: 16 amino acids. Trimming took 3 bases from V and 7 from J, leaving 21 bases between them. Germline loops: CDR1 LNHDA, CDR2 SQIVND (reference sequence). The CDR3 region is CASSIVLGGGARGYTF. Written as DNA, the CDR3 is TGTGCCAGTAGTATTGTTCTGGGTGGAGGGGCCCGTGGCTACACCTTC.

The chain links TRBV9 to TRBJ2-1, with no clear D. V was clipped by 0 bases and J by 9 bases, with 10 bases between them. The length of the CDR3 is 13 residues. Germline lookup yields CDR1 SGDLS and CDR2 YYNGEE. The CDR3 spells CASSVDGFGEQFF. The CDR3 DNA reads TGTGCCAGCAGCGTAGATGGGTTTGGTGAGCAGTTCTTC. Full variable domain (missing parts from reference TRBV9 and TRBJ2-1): DSGVTQTPKHLITATGQRVTLRCSPRSGDLSVYWYQQSLDQGLQFLIQYYNGEERAKGNILERFSAQQFPDLHSELNLSSLELGDSALYFCASSVDGFGEQFFGPGTRLTVL.

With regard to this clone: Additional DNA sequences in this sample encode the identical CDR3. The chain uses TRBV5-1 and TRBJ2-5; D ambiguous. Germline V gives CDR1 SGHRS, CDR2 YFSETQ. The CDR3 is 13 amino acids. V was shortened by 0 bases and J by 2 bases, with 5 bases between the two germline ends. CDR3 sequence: CASSLAVQETQYF. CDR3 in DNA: TGCGCCAGCAGCTTGGCCGTGCAAGAGACCCAGTACTTC.

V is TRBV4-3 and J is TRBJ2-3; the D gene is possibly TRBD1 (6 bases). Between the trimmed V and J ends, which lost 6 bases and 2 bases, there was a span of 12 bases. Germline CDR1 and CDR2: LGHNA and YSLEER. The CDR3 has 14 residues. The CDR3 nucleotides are TGCGCCAGCAGTACGGACAGTTACACAGATACGCAGTATTTT. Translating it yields CASSTDSYTDTQYF.

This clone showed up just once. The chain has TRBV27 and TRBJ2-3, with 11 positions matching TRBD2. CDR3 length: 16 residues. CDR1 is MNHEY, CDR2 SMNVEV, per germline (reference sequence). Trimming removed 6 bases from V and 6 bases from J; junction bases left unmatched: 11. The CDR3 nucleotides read TGTGCCAGCAGACTAGCGGGAGCCCTCTCCGCGGATACGCAGTATTTT. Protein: CASRLAGALSADTQYF.

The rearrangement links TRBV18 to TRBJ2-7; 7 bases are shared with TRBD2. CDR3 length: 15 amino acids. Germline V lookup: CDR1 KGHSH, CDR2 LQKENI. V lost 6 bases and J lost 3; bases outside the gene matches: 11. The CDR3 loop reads CASSPSGGTYYEQYF. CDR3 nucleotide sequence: TGTGCCAGCTCCCCTAGCGGCGGGACCTACTACGAGCAGTACTTC.

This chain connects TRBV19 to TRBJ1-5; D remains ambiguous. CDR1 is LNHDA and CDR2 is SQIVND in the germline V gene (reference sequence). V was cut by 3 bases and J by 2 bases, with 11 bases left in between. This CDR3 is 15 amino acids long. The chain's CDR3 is CASSMGGLGNQPQHF. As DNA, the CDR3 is TGTGCCAGTAGTATGGGAGGGCTTGGCAATCAGCCCCAGCATTTT.